These 3 T cell receptor beta chains came from one sample sequenced in a study of T cell changes during pregnancy in multiple sclerosis (dated by TCRdb to the late 2010s). Libraries were built with the immunoSEQ multiplex PCR assay. The immuneACCESS repertoire file appears here via TCRdb, limited to in-frame rearrangements. These files lack a portion of the clones; in checked studies, under half of the deficit traces to unresolved V genes, and the cause of the others is not known. This sample comprises about 70,000 clones, about 92% of them detected only once. The top ten clones comprise more than 1.2% of the sample. Sequencing used peripheral blood, obtained after pregnancy. These receptors were taken from a female donor with multiple sclerosis, enrolled in a pregnancy study.

This clone came up once. The chain uses TRBV4-3 and TRBJ2-5; 13 nucleotides agree with TRBD2. This CDR3 spans 19 amino acids. The junction had 9 bases not matched to a gene; V was cut back by 0 bases and J by 2 bases. The germline CDR1 and CDR2 sequences are LGHNA and YSLEER. CDR3 sequence (DNA): TGCGCCAGCAGCCAAGAAGGAATTCAACTAGCGGGAGGGCAAGAGACCCAGTACTTC. Its protein product is CASSQEGIQLAGGQETQYF.

This sequence joins TRBV5-1 and TRBJ2-7; D unresolved. V was clipped by 4 bases and J by 2 bases, with 10 bases between them. Germline CDR1 is SGHRS and CDR2 is YFSETQ. The CDR3 consists of 13 residues. Written as DNA, the CDR3 is TGCGCCAGCAGCCCTGGCTTCACCTACGAGCAGTACTTC. Its protein is CASSPGFTYEQYF.

This chain links TRBV4-3 with TRBJ2-3, with D possibly matching TRBD1 (6 bases). Germline V CDR1 and CDR2: LGHNA, YSLEER. V lost 0 bases and J 0 bases, leaving 13 bases between the germline ends. The CDR3 has 17 amino acids. This chain's CDR3 is CASSQDLWGPSTDTQYF. The CDR3 DNA is TGCGCCAGCAGCCAAGATCTTTGGGGGCCTAGCACAGATACGCAGTATTTT.